The 11 T cell receptor beta chains presented below share a single source sample, sequenced in a study of glioma-infiltrating T cells after dendritic cell vaccination. Time point given: after dendritic cell vaccination, including at tumor progression/relapse. The data were produced by immunoSEQ multiplex PCR, yet TCRdb's version contains in-frame clones alone and is incomplete. The repertoire holds more than 20,000 clones, with roughly 90% as singletons. The specimen was blood, collected after dendritic cell vaccination. The receptors were gathered from a human donor with glioblastoma.

The chain uses TRBV6-4 and TRBJ2-2; tentatively, D is TRBD2 (5 bases). The CDR3 has 16 amino acids. Germline loops: CDR1 MRHNA, CDR2 SNTAGT. Trimming removed 2 bases at V and 4 bases at J, with 14 bases between. The CDR3 region has the DNA TGTGCCAGCAGTGACAAAGGATCCCGGGGCACCGGGGAGCTGTTTTTT. Encoded protein: CASSDKGSRGTGELFF.

In its sample, this clone was seen once. The J gene is TRBJ2-7, the V gene TRBV5-1, with 11 bases aligning to TRBD1. The length of the CDR3 is 14 residues. The ends lost 4 bases at V and 3 bases at J; junction bases unmatched: 3. Germline lookup yields CDR1 SGHRS and CDR2 YFSETQ. CDR3 region: CASSVGTGGYEQYF. The CDR3 region has the DNA TGCGCCAGCAGCGTCGGGACAGGGGGCTACGAGCAGTACTTC.

J is TRBJ2-7 and V is TRBV10-3; the match to TRBD1 covers 9 bases. Germline loops: CDR1 ENHRY, CDR2 SYGVKD. Losses at the gene ends were 8 bases for V and 6 bases for J; bases not matched to a gene: 17. The CDR3 covers 16 residues. The CDR3 protein is CAIGGTGQAGGREQYF. The DNA for the CDR3 is TGTGCCATCGGAGGGACAGGGCAGGCCGGGGGTCGCGAGCAGTACTTC.

The chain uses TRBV6-6 and TRBJ2-1, with D possibly matching TRBD2 (5 bases). The germline V and J ends were trimmed by 6 bases and 9 bases, with 12 bases remaining between them. The CDR3 has 12 amino acids. In germline, CDR1 is MNHNY, CDR2 SVGAGI (reference sequence). CDR3 bases: TGTGCCAGCAGGAGTAGCGTAACTGAGCAGTTCTTC. Its protein is CASRSSVTEQFF.

The CDR3 DNA sequence: TGTGCCAGCAGTGCCTGGACTAGCGGGGTTGGAAATGAGCAGTTCTTC. The encoded protein is CASSAWTSGVGNEQFF. The genes are TRBV6-1 and TRBJ2-1, with TRBD2 identical over 12 bases. Losses at the gene ends were 4 bases for V and 7 bases for J; bases not matched to a gene: 8. The germline V gene has CDR1 MNHNS and CDR2 SASEGT. The CDR3 sequence is 16 residues long.

This clone was seen just once. The chain couples TRBV11-2 to TRBJ1-1; 10 bases are shared with TRBD1. The CDR3 runs 16 residues. The J segment lost 1 base and the V segment lost 6 bases, leaving 8 bases of the junction unmatched. The germline gives CDR1 SGHAT, CDR2 FQNNGV. CDR3 nucleotide sequence: TGTGCCAGCAGTCGGACAGGGGGAGGTCGGAACACTGAAGCTTTCTTT. Encoded protein: CASSRTGGGRNTEAFF.

V usage is TRBV11-2 and J usage is TRBJ2-1, with D possibly being TRBD1 (6 bases). The germline V gene has CDR1 SGHAT and CDR2 FQNNGV. The CDR3 consists of 15 residues. V was shortened by 5 bases and J by 4 bases, with 15 bases between the two germline ends. The CDR3 here is CASSTWTAYYNEQFF. CDR3 sequence (DNA): TGTGCCAGCAGCACATGGACAGCGTATTACAATGAGCAGTTCTTC.

The gene calls are TRBV5-1 and TRBJ1-2; 7 bases line up with TRBD1. This CDR3 is built from 13 residues. The V and J ends lost 4 bases and 8 bases, in that order; junction bases with no gene match: 8. Germline loops: CDR1 SGHRS, CDR2 YFSETQ. The CDR3 nucleotides read TGCGCCAGCAGCATACAGGGGCCGGCGGGCTACACCTTC. Amino acids: CASSIQGPAGYTF.

This clone was recorded once. V usage is TRBV6-1 and J usage is TRBJ1-1, with D possibly TRBD1 on 6 matching bases. Germline V gives CDR1 MNHNS, CDR2 SASEGT. The CDR3 has 13 residues. V was trimmed by 1 base and J by 4 bases, leaving 7 bases between them. The CDR3 DNA reads TGTGCCAGCAGTGAAGACAGGGCCACTGAAGCTTTCTTT. It codes for CASSEDRATEAFF.

The sample holds one count of this clone. This chain joins TRBV5-4 and TRBJ1-2; D might be TRBD1 (5 bases). V lost 1 base to trimming and J lost 4 bases, with 11 bases between them. Germline CDR1 is SGHNT and CDR2 is YYREEE (reference sequence). This CDR3 contains 14 residues. In nucleotides, the CDR3 is TGTGCCAGCAGCTTGAGGGGCGCCGGCTATGGCTACACCTTC. Protein: CASSLRGAGYGYTF.

This clone has only one observation. This rearrangement joins TRBV5-6 to TRBJ2-3, with D maybe TRBD2 (6 bases). Germline V gene lookup returns CDR1 SGHDT and CDR2 YYEEEE. Trimming removed 5 bases at V and 0 bases at J, with 13 bases between. This CDR3 contains 15 residues. The CDR3 coding sequence is TGTGCCAGCAGTTACCCGGGGACTAGCACAGATACGCAGTATTTT. The encoded protein is CASSYPGTSTDTQYF.